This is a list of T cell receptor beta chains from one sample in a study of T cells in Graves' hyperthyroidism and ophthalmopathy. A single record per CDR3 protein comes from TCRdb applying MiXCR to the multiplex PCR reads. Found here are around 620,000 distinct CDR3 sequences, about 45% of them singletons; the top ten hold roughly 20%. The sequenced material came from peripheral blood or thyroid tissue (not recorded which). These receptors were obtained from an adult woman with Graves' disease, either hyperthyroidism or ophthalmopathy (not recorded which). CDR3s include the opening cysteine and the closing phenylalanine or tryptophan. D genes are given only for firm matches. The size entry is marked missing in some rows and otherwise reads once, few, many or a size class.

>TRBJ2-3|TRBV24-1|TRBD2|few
CATSDPSGGGTDTQYF
TGTGCCACCAGTGATCCTAGCGGGGGAGGCACAGATACGCAGTATTTT
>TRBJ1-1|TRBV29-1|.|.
CSVARDPNTEAFF
TGCAGCGTTGCGAGGGACCCGAACACTGAAGCTTTCTTT
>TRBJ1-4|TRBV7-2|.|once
CASSHARPGKLFF
TGTGCCAGCAGCCACGCCCGTCCTGGGAAACTGTTTTTT
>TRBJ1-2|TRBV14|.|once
CASSQEGGVDYTF
TGTGCCAGCAGCCAAGAAGGGGGGGTCGACTACACCTTC
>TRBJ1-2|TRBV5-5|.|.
CASSLAPTVYGYTF
TGTGCCAGCAGCTTGGCACCGACAGTCTATGGCTACACCTTC
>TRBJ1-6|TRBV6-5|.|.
CASSLGPDGNSPLHF
TGTGCCAGCAGTCTGGGACCAGACGGTAATTCACCCCTCCACTTT
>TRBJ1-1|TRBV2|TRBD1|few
CASSERGTGGTEAFF
TGTGCCAGCAGTGAAAGGGGGACAGGGGGCACTGAAGCTTTCTTT
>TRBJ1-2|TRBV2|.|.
CASNLDRINYGYTF
TGTGCCAGCAATTTAGACAGGATTAACTATGGCTACACCTTC
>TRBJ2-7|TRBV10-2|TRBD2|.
CASKEASGSYEQYF
TGCGCCAGCAAAGAGGCTAGCGGGAGCTACGAGCAGTACTTC
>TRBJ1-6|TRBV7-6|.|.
CASSVDSFSPLHF
TGTGCCAGCAGTGTCGACAGCTTCTCACCCCTCCACTTT
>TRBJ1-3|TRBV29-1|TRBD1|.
CSASGQGRGNTIYF
TGCAGCGCCTCAGGACAGGGGAGGGGAAACACCATATATTTT
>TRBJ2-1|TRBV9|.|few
CASSARGVRHNEQFF
TGTGCCAGCAGCGCCCGGGGAGTGAGGCACAATGAGCAGTTCTTC
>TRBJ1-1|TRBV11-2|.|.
CASSWPGANTEAFF
TGTGCCAGCAGCTGGCCCGGGGCGAACACTGAAGCTTTCTTT
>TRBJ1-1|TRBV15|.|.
CAWSPFGGGNTEAFF
TGTGCCTGGAGTCCCTTCGGGGGGGGGAACACTGAAGCTTTCTTT
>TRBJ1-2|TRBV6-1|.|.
CASCKGRNYGYTF
TGTGCCAGCTGTAAGGGCAGGAACTATGGCTACACCTTC
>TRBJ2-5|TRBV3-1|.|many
CASRQAQQETQYF
TGTGCCAGCAGACAAGCGCAGCAAGAGACCCAGTACTTC
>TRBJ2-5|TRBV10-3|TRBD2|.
CAIRRLAGREETQYF
TGTGCCATCAGGAGACTAGCGGGACGAGAAGAGACCCAGTACTTC
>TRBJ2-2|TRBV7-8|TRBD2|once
CASSQAIERGNNGELFF
TGTGCCAGCAGCCAAGCGATCGAGCGGGGGAACAACGGGGAGCTGTTTTTT
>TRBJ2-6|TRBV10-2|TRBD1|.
CASSMPGTGTGANVLTF
TGCGCCAGCAGTATGCCCGGGACAGGGACTGGGGCCAACGTCCTGACTTTC
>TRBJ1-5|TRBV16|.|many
CASSQSGDQPQHF
TGTGCCAGCAGCCAATCCGGCGATCAGCCCCAGCATTTT
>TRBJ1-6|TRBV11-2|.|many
CASSLEGGYNSPLHF
TGTGCCAGCAGCTTAGAGGGGGGGTATAATTCACCCCTCCACTTT
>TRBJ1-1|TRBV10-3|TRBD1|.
CAISLTGGMNTEAFF
TGTGCCATCAGCCTCACAGGGGGTATGAACACTGAAGCTTTCTTT
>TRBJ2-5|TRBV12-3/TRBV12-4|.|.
CASREDGGTQYF
TGTGCCAGCAGGGAGGATGGGGGGACCCAGTACTTC
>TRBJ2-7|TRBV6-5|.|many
CASSSGYSYEQYF
TGTGCCAGCAGTTCGGGATACTCCTACGAGCAGTACTTC
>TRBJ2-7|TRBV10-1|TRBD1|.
CASTTGTGPYEQYF
TGCGCCAGCACGACAGGGACCGGGCCCTACGAGCAGTACTTC
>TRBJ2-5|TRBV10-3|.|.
CAISIQVGETQYF
TGTGCCATCAGCATACAGGTGGGGGAGACCCAGTACTTC
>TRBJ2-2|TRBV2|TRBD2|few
CASSLTSGPGNTGELFF
TGTGCCAGCAGCCTGACTAGCGGCCCAGGGAACACCGGGGAGCTGTTTTTT
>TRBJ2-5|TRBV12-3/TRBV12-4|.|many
CASRATERETQYF
TGTGCCAGCAGGGCGACAGAGAGAGAGACCCAGTACTTC
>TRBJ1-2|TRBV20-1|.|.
CSANQGRGYTF
TGCAGTGCTAACCAGGGAAGGGGCTACACCTTC
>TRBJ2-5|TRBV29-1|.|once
CSVDQGWETQYF
TGCAGCGTTGACCAGGGGTGGGAGACCCAGTACTTC
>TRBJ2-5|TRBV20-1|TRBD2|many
CSARDPSGSGTQYF
TGCAGTGCTAGAGATCCGAGCGGGAGCGGGACCCAGTACTTC
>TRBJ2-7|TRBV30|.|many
CAWSVTHLGEYEQYF
TGTGCCTGGAGTGTTACACATTTGGGCGAATACGAGCAGTACTTC
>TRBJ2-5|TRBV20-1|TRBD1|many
CSARRDRDKETQYF
TGCAGTGCTAGGCGAGACAGGGATAAAGAGACCCAGTACTTC
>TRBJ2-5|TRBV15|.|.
CATRRGPQETQYF
TGTGCCACCCGCAGAGGCCCCCAAGAGACCCAGTACTTC
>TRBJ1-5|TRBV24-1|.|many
CATSDLGGGNQPQHF
TGTGCCACCAGTGATCTGGGAGGGGGGAATCAGCCCCAGCATTTT
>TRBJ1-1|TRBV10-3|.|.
CAISDTSGGEAFF
TGTGCCATCAGTGACACTAGCGGGGGTGAAGCTTTCTTT
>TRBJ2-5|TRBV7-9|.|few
CASSGQTETQYF
TGTGCCAGCAGTGGACAGACGGAGACCCAGTACTTC
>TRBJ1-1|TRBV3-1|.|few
CASSQDTHIIEAFF
TGTGCCAGCAGCCAAGATACCCATATTATTGAAGCTTTCTTT
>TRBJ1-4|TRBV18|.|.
CASSEVTVTNEKLFF
TGTGCCAGCTCAGAGGTGACGGTCACTAATGAAAAACTGTTTTTT
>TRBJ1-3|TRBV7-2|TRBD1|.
CASSDGTASGNTIYF
TGTGCCAGCAGCGACGGGACAGCCTCTGGAAACACCATATATTTT
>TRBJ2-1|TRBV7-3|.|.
CASSSPGANEQFF
TGTGCCAGCAGCTCCCCAGGCGCAAATGAGCAGTTCTTC
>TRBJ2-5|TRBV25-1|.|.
CASQGAETQYF
TGTGCCAGCCAAGGTGCAGAGACCCAGTACTTC
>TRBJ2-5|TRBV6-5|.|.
CASSPLTDGETQYF
TGTGCCAGCAGTCCCCTGACAGACGGAGAGACCCAGTACTTC
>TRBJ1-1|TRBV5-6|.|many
CASSLPGGRMLNTEAFF
TGTGCCAGCAGCCTGCCGGGGGGGCGAATGCTGAACACTGAAGCTTTCTTT
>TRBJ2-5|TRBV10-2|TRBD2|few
CASSDEASGRAETQYF
TGCGCCAGCAGTGATGAGGCTAGCGGGCGGGCGGAGACCCAGTACTTC
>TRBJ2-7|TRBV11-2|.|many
CASSPTPTAYEQYF
TGTGCCAGCAGCCCGACCCCGACAGCCTACGAGCAGTACTTC